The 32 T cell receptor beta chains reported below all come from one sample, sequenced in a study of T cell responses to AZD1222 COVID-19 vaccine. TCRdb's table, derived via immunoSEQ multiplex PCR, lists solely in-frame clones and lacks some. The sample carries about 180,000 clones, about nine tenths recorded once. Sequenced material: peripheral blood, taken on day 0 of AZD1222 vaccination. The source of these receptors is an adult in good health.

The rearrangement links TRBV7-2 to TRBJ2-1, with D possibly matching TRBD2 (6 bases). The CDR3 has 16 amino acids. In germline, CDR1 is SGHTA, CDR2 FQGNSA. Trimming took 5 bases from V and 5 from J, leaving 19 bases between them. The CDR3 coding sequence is TGTGCCAGCAGCCAATTCCCCCGGGGGTCTAACAATGAGCAGTTCTTC. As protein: CASSQFPRGSNNEQFF.

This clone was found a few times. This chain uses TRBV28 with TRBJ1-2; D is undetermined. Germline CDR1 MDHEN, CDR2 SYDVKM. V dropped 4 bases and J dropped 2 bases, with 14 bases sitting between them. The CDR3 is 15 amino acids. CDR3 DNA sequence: TGTGCCAGCAGTTCACAACCCCCACAGAACTATGGCTACACCTTC. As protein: CASSSQPPQNYGYTF.

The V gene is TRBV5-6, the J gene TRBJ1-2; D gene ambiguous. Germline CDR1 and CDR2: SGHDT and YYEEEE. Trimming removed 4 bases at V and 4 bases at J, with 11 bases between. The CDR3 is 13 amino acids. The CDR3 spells CASSDPSGYGYTF. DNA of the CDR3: TGTGCCAGCAGCGACCCTTCTGGCTATGGCTACACCTTC.

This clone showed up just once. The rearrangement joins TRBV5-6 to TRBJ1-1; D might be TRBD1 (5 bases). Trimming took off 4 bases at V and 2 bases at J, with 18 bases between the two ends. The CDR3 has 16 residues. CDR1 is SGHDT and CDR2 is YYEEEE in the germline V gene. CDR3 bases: TGTGCCAGCAGCCCTCTACTAAACACAGGTAACACTGAAGCTTTCTTT. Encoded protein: CASSPLLNTGNTEAFF.

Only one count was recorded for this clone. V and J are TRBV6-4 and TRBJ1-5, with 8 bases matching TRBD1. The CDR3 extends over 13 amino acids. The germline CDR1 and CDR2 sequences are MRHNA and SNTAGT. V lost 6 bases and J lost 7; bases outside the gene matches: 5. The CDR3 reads CASSPQGEQPQHF. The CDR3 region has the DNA TGTGCCAGCAGCCCACAGGGGGAGCAGCCCCAGCATTTT.

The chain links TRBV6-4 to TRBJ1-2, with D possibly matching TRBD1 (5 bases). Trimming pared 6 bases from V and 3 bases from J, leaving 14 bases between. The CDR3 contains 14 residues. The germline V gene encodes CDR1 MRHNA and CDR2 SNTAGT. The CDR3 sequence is CASRQSRDHYGYTF. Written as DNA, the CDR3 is TGTGCCAGCAGACAATCCCGGGACCACTATGGCTACACCTTC.

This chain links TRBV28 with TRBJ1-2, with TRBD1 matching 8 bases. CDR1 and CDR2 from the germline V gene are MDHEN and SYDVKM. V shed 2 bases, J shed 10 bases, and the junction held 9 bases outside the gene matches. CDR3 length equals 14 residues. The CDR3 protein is CASSLHRTGRAYTF. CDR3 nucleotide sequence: TGTGCCAGCAGTTTACACAGGACAGGGAGAGCCTACACCTTC.

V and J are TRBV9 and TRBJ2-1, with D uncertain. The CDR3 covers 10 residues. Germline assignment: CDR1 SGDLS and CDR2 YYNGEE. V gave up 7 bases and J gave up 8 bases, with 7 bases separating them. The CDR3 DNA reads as TGTGCCAGCCGCGGCGATGAGCAGTTCTTC. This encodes CASRGDEQFF. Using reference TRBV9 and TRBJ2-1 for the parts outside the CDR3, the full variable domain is DSGVTQTPKHLITATGQRVTLRCSPRSGDLSVYWYQQSLDQGLQFLIQYYNGEERAKGNILERFSAQQFPDLHSELNLSSLELGDSALYFCASRGDEQFFGPGTRLTVL.

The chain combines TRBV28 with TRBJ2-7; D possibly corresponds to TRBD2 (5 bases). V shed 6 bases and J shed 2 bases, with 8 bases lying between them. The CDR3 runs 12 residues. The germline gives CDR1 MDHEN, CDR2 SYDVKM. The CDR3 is CASSRGPYEQYF. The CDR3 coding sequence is TGTGCCAGCAGCCGAGGGCCCTACGAGCAGTACTTC.

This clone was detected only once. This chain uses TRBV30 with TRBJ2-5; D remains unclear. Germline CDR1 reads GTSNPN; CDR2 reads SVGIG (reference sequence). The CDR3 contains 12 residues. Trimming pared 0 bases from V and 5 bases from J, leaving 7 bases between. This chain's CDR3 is CAWSVLYETQYF. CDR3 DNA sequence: TGTGCCTGGAGTGTACTCTACGAGACCCAGTACTTC.

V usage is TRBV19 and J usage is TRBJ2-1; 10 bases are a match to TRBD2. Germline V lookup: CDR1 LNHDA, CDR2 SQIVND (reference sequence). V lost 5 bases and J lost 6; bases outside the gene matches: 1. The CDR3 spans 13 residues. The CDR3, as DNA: TGTGCCAGTAGTCTAGCGGGGGCCAATGAGCAGTTCTTC. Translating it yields CASSLAGANEQFF.

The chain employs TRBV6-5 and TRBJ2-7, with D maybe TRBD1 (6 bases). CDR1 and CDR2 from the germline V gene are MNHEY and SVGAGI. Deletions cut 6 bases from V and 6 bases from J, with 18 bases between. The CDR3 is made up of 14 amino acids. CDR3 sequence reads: CASRPGTSQGEQYF. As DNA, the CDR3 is TGTGCCAGCAGACCCGGGACATCCCAGGGCGAGCAGTACTTC.

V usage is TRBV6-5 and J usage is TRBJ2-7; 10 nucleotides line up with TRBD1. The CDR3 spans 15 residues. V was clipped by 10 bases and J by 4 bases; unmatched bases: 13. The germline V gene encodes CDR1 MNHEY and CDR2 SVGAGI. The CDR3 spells CATSWGGQGIYEQYF. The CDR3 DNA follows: TGTGCCACATCGTGGGGGGGACAGGGGATTTACGAGCAGTACTTC.

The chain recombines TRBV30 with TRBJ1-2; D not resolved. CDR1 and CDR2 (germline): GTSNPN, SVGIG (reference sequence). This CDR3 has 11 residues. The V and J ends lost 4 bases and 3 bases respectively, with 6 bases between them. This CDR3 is CAWMRYYGYTF. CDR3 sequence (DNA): TGTGCCTGGATGCGGTACTATGGCTACACCTTC.

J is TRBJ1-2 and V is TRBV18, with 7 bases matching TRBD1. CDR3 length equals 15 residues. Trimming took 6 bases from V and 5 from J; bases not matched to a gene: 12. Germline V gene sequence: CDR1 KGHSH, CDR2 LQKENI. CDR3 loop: CASSQREGARYGYTF. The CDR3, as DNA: TGTGCCAGCTCCCAACGGGAGGGGGCGAGGTATGGCTACACCTTC. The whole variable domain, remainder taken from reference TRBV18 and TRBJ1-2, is NAGVMQNPRHLVRRRGQEARLRCSPMKGHSHVYWYRQLPEEGLKFMVYLQKENIIDESGMPKERFSAEFPKEGPSILRIQQVVRGDSAAYFCASSQREGARYGYTFGSGTRLTVV.

The CDR3 reads CASSSRGGPRPYEQYF. The CDR3 DNA reads as TGTGCCAGCAGTTCTCGGGGGGGCCCCCGTCCGTACGAGCAGTACTTC. The chain couples TRBV28 to TRBJ2-7, with 8 bases aligning to TRBD2. Germline V CDR1 and CDR2: MDHEN, SYDVKM. After removal of 4 bases from V and 4 bases from J, the junction contained 12 bases not matched to a gene. CDR3 length equals 16 residues.

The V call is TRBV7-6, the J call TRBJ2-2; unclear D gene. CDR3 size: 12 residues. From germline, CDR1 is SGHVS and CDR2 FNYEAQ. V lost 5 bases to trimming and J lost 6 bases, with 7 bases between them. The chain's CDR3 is CASSPHPGELFF. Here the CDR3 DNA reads TGTGCCAGCAGCCCGCACCCCGGGGAGCTGTTTTTT.

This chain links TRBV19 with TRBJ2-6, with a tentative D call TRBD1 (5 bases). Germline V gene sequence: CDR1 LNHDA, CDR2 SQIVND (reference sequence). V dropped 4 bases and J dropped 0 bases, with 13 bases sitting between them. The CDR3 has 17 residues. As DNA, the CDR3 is TGTGCCAGTAGTAGGAAGGGGCCCAGCTCTGGGGCCAACGTCCTGACTTTC. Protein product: CASSRKGPSSGANVLTF.

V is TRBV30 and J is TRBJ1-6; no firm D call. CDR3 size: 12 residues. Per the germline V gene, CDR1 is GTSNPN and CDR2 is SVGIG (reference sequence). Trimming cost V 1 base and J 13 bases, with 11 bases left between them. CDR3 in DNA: TGTGCCTGGAGTGCGTACCCGTCGCCCCTCCACTTT. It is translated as CAWSAYPSPLHF.

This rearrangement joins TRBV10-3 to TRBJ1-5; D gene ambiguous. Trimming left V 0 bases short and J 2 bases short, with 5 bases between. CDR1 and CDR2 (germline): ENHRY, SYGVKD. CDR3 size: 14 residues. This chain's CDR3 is CAISESEGNQPQHF. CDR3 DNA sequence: TGTGCCATCAGTGAGTCGGAGGGCAATCAGCCCCAGCATTTT.

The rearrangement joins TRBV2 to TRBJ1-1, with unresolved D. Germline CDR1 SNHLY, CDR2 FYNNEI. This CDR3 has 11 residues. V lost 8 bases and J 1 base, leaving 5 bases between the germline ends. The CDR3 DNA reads TGTGCCAGCCTACCGAACACTGAAGCTTTCTTT. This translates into CASLPNTEAFF.

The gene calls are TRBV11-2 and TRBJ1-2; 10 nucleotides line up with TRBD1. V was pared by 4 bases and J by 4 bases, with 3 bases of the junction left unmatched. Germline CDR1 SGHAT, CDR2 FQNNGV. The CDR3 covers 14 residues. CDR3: CASSSRDRGYGYTF. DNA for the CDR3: TGTGCCAGCAGCTCCCGGGACAGGGGCTATGGCTACACCTTC.

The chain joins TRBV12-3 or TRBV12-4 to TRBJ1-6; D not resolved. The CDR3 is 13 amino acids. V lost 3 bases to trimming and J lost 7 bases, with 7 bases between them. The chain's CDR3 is CASSFSGNSPLHF. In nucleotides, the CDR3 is TGTGCCAGCAGTTTTTCCGGGAATTCACCCCTCCACTTT.

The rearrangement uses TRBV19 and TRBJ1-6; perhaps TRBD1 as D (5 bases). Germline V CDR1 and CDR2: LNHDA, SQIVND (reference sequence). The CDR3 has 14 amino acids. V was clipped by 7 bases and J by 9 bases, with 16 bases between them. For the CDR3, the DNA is TGTGCCAGTAACCTGCGGGGGGATTTTTCACCCCTCCACTTT. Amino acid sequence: CASNLRGDFSPLHF.

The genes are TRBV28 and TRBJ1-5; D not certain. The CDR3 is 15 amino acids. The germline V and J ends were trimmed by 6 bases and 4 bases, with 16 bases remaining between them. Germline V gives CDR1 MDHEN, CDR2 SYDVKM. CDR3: CASSWAPVPNQPQHF. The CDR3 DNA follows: TGTGCCAGCAGCTGGGCCCCGGTACCTAATCAGCCCCAGCATTTT.

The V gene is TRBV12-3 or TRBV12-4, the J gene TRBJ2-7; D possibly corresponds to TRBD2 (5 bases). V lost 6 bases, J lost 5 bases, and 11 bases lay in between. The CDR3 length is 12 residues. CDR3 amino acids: CASSSWGDEQYF. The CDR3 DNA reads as TGTGCCAGCAGCTCTTGGGGAGACGAGCAGTACTTC.

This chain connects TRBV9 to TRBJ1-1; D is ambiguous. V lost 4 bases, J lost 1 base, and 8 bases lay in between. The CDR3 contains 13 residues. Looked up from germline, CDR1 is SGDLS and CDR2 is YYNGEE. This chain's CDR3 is CASSFGPNTEAFF. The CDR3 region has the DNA TGTGCCAGCAGCTTTGGTCCGAACACTGAAGCTTTCTTT.

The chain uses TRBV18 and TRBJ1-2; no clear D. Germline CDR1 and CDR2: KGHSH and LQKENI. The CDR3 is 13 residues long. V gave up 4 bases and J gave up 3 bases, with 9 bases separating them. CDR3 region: CASSLDRDYGYTF. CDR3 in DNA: TGTGCCAGCTCACTAGACCGGGACTATGGCTACACCTTC.

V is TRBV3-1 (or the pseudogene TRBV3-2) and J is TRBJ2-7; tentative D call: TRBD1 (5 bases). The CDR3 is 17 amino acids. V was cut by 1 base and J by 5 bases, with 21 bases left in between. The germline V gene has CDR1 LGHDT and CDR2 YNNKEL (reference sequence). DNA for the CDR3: TGTGCCAGCAGCCAAGGCCGTTCGGTTACAGGCCTCCACGAGCAGTACTTC. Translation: CASSQGRSVTGLHEQYF.

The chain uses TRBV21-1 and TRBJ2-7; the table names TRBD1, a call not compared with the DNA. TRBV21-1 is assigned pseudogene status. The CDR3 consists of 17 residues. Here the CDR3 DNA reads TGTGCCAGCAGCAAAGCCCCCTATACGACAGGGGGCTACGAGCAGTACTTC. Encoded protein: CASSKAPYTTGGYEQYF.

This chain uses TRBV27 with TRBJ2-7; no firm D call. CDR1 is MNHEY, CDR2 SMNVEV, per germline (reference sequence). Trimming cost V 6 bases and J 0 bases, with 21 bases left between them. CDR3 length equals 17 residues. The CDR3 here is CASSTAQGGFFSYEQYF. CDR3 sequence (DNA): TGTGCCAGCAGCACTGCCCAAGGTGGGTTTTTCTCCTACGAGCAGTACTTC.

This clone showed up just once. CDR3 bases: TGTGCCAGCAGATTATTACAGGGAGGTGTGACTGAAGCTTTCTTT. Residues: CASRLLQGGVTEAFF. The genes are TRBV6-5 and TRBJ1-1, with D perhaps TRBD1 (6 bases). CDR1 is MNHEY, CDR2 SVGAGI, per germline. The CDR3 covers 15 residues. V lost 6 bases and J 5 bases, leaving 19 bases between the germline ends.